This T cell receptor beta chain appears in the sequencing data of a study of T cells in localized non-small cell lung cancer. Whole-study results and caveats: A raised T cell density in blood coincided with lengthier overall survival. When the top 100 tumor clones were examined, a median around 58 of them also appeared in the adjacent lung, which was paired and uninvolved.

TCRdb keeps only in-frame clones here, not all; method: immunoSEQ multiplex PCR. The sample shows about 26,000 clones, approximately 89% of them seen only once. Remarks on this clone: The antigen remains undetermined.

Germline V CDR1 and CDR2: SGHNT, YYREEE (reference sequence). The CDR3 extends over 17 amino acids. The V gene end was trimmed by 3 bases and the J gene end by 4 bases; junction bases not matched to a gene: 12. The sequencing here drew on peripheral blood, taken before any cancer treatment. The TCR originated in a female donor older than 55 with stage II squamous cell lung carcinoma. The V and J genes are TRBV5-4 and TRBJ1-3; 8 nucleotides line up with TRBD1. The DNA of the CDR3 is TGTGCCAGCAGCTCAGCTTCGGACAGGGCGAGGGGAAACACCATATATTTT. Protein product: CASSSASDRARGNTIYF.